Here is one T cell receptor beta chain with its context. The data belong to a study of OX40 agonist ivuxolimab in advanced cancers. Some clones are missing from TCRdb's copy, which holds only in-frame ones; the method was immunoSEQ multiplex PCR. This table holds 25,000 to 35,000 clones, approximately 86% found once. Germline V lookup: CDR1 KGHSH, CDR2 LQKENI. The length of the CDR3 is 15 residues. Trimming removed 7 bases from V and 0 bases from J, with 16 bases in between. This TCR was recovered from an adult with an advanced solid tumor such as melanoma, head and neck, liver or kidney cancer. The sequencing here drew on CD4+ or CD8+ T cells sorted from blood, taken in a trial of the OX40 agonist ivuxolimab. V usage is TRBV18 and J usage is TRBJ2-7; possible D gene TRBD2, 6 bases. Here the CDR3 reads CASFGGQEGSYEQYF. Written as DNA, the CDR3 is TGTGCCAGCTTCGGGGGTCAGGAAGGCTCCTACGAGCAGTACTTC.